The source of this T cell receptor (beta chain) is a study of blood T cells in healthy people across ages. Study-wide results and caveats: TCR beta diversity, measured per million T cells, fell in a roughly linear way with age.

V lost 3 bases, J lost 2 bases, and 5 bases stayed unmatched. This CDR3 spans 15 amino acids. CDR1 MGHRA and CDR2 YSYEKL come from the germline V gene. This clonotype turned up a few times. As yet, its antigen is unknown. The sample providers were healthy Caucasian people from Russia, aged roughly 6 to 95. PBMCs were isolated at a quantity of at least 6 million per sample. Through a sample-barcoded 5' primer and a J-beta primer mix, a second PCR was run for roughly 6 to 12 cycles. Every sample gave at least 3 million paired-end reads containing CDR3. One entry per CDR3 protein, called by TCRdb with MiXCR from the 5' RACE reads. The sample holds approximately 850,000 distinct CDR3 sequences, approximately 48% seen once.

This TCR came from a man aged 60-69 years in good health. Sequenced sample: blood. The gene calls are TRBV4-1 and TRBJ2-3; 7 bases match TRBD2. In nucleotides, the CDR3 is TGCGCCAGCAGCCACCCGGGACTAAACACAGATACGCAGTATTTT. Amino acid sequence: CASSHPGLNTDTQYF.